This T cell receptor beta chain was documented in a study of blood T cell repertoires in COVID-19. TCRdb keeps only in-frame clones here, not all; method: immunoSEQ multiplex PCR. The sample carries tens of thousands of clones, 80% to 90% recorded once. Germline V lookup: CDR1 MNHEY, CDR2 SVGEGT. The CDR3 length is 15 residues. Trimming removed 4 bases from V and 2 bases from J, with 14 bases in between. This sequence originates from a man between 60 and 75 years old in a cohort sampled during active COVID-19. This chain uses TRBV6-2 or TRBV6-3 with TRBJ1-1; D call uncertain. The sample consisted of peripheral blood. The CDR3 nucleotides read TGTGCCAGCAGTTCCCGAGGCAGAAGAAACACTGAAGCTTTCTTT. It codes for CASSSRGRRNTEAFF.